The rows below give T cell receptor beta chains drawn from one sample of a study of CD8 T cells in Susac syndrome. Using its own MiXCR run on the immunoSEQ multiplex PCR reads, TCRdb lists one record per CDR3 protein. Among approximately 65,000 distinct CDR3 sequences, approximately 94% were seen once, and the ten largest hold 0.2%. Sequenced: CD8+ T cells from PBMCs. The receptor source for this set is a human donor in good health. Both conserved end residues are part of each CDR3. D genes are given only for firm matches. Rows may omit the clone size; those that give it use once, few, many or a size class.

d_gene: NA
j_gene: TRBJ1-3
v_gene: TRBV7-8
abundance: NA
CDR3nt: TGTGCCAGCAGCCCCCGGGGTTCTGGAAACACCATATATTTT
CDR3aa: CASSPRGSGNTIYF

d_gene: TRBD2
j_gene: TRBJ2-1
v_gene: TRBV4-2
abundance: NA
CDR3nt: TGTGCCAGCAGCCAGGGCGGGACTAGCGGGCACAATGAGCAGTTCTTC
CDR3aa: CASSQGGTSGHNEQFF

d_gene: TRBD1
j_gene: TRBJ2-1
v_gene: TRBV20-1
abundance: NA
CDR3nt: TGCAGTGCTAGACCCCCCGGGACAGGGACCCTGAATGAGCAGTTCTTC
CDR3aa: CSARPPGTGTLNEQFF

d_gene: NA
j_gene: TRBJ2-4
v_gene: TRBV13
abundance: NA
CDR3nt: TGTGCCAGCAGCTTAGAGGAGGGGGGAAACATTCAGTACTTC
CDR3aa: CASSLEEGGNIQYF

d_gene: NA
j_gene: TRBJ1-1
v_gene: TRBV27
abundance: NA
CDR3nt: TGTGCCAGCAGTTTTGTCCCGGGGACTGAAGCTTTCTTT
CDR3aa: CASSFVPGTEAFF

d_gene: NA
j_gene: TRBJ2-1
v_gene: TRBV28
abundance: NA
CDR3nt: TGTGCCAGCACCTTGGTGGACTTACGCAATGAGCAGTTCTTC
CDR3aa: CASTLVDLRNEQFF

d_gene: TRBD1
j_gene: TRBJ2-7
v_gene: TRBV20-1
abundance: NA
CDR3nt: TGCAGTGCTAGAGAGGACAGGAGCTCCTACGAGCAGTACTTC
CDR3aa: CSAREDRSSYEQYF

d_gene: TRBD2
j_gene: TRBJ2-1
v_gene: TRBV5-1
abundance: NA
CDR3nt: TGCGCCAGCAGCTTTTGGTCTAGCGGAAGCTCCTACAATGAGCAGTTCTTC
CDR3aa: CASSFWSSGSSYNEQFF

d_gene: NA
j_gene: TRBJ1-6
v_gene: TRBV5-6
abundance: NA
CDR3nt: TGTGCCAGCAGCTCGGACAGTGATAATTCACCCCTCCACTTT
CDR3aa: CASSSDSDNSPLHF

d_gene: TRBD1
j_gene: TRBJ2-5
v_gene: TRBV2
abundance: few
CDR3nt: TGTGCCAGCAGTACTACCGGACAGGGGGTTGGCGAGACCCAGTACTTC
CDR3aa: CASSTTGQGVGETQYF

d_gene: NA
j_gene: TRBJ1-2
v_gene: TRBV7-9
abundance: NA
CDR3nt: TGTGCCAGCAGCCCGCAGGGGTCCGGGACGTTATTGGAGGGCTACACCTTC
CDR3aa: CASSPQGSGTLLEGYTF

d_gene: NA
j_gene: TRBJ1-1
v_gene: TRBV6-2/TRBV6-3
abundance: NA
CDR3nt: TGTGCCATCCGCAACCTCCGGGACGCCACTGAAGCTTTCTTT
CDR3aa: CAIRNLRDATEAFF

d_gene: NA
j_gene: TRBJ1-1
v_gene: TRBV19
abundance: NA
CDR3nt: TGTGCCAGTAGTATTACAGGACTCTTAGGATCGGAAGCTTTCTTT
CDR3aa: CASSITGLLGSEAFF

d_gene: TRBD1
j_gene: TRBJ1-2
v_gene: TRBV6-5
abundance: NA
CDR3nt: TGTGCCAGCAGTTTGAGGAGGGGGCTTGATGGCTACACCTTC
CDR3aa: CASSLRRGLDGYTF

d_gene: TRBD1
j_gene: TRBJ1-2
v_gene: TRBV29-1
abundance: NA
CDR3nt: TGCAGCGTCGCAGGGGGTGAGGGCTATGGCTACACCTTC
CDR3aa: CSVAGGEGYGYTF

d_gene: NA
j_gene: TRBJ2-3
v_gene: TRBV6-1
abundance: NA
CDR3nt: TGTGCCAGCAGTGTCCAGAGCACAGATACGCAGTATTTT
CDR3aa: CASSVQSTDTQYF

d_gene: NA
j_gene: TRBJ2-7
v_gene: TRBV7-9
abundance: NA
CDR3nt: TGTGCCAGCAGCTTAGGGGCATCCTACGAGCAGTACTTC
CDR3aa: CASSLGASYEQYF

d_gene: NA
j_gene: TRBJ1-4
v_gene: TRBV4-1
abundance: once
CDR3nt: TGCGCCAGCAGGGACATTAGTGTGACTAATGAAAAACTGTTTTTT
CDR3aa: CASRDISVTNEKLFF

d_gene: NA
j_gene: TRBJ2-1
v_gene: TRBV6-2/TRBV6-3
abundance: NA
CDR3nt: TGTGCCAGCACCCTGGGAGGTACGGGCAATGAGCAGTTCTTC
CDR3aa: CASTLGGTGNEQFF

d_gene: NA
j_gene: TRBJ2-5
v_gene: TRBV7-9
abundance: NA
CDR3nt: TGTGCCAGCAGCTTACTGGGGGCTCAAGAGACCCAGTACTTC
CDR3aa: CASSLLGAQETQYF

d_gene: TRBD1
j_gene: TRBJ2-1
v_gene: TRBV2
abundance: NA
CDR3nt: TGTGCCAGCAGTGAAGTTTTTGGACAGGGGGTCAATGAGCAGTTCTTC
CDR3aa: CASSEVFGQGVNEQFF

d_gene: TRBD1
j_gene: TRBJ2-3
v_gene: TRBV7-9
abundance: NA
CDR3nt: TGTGCCAGCAGCCCGTGGACAGGGGGTTCGGTAGATACGCAGTATTTT
CDR3aa: CASSPWTGGSVDTQYF

d_gene: NA
j_gene: TRBJ2-5
v_gene: TRBV4-3
abundance: NA
CDR3nt: TGCGCCAGCAGCCAAGGGGTGGCGGGGCGCCAAGAGACCCAGTACTTC
CDR3aa: CASSQGVAGRQETQYF

d_gene: NA
j_gene: TRBJ1-2
v_gene: TRBV7-9
abundance: few
CDR3nt: TGTGCCAGCAGCATCGGGGGCCTGGATGGCTACACCTTC
CDR3aa: CASSIGGLDGYTF

d_gene: NA
j_gene: TRBJ1-4
v_gene: TRBV12-3/TRBV12-4
abundance: NA
CDR3nt: TGTGCCAGCAGTTTTTCGCCTGCAACTAATGAAAAACTGTTTTTT
CDR3aa: CASSFSPATNEKLFF

d_gene: NA
j_gene: TRBJ2-1
v_gene: TRBV4-1
abundance: NA
CDR3nt: TGCGCCAGCAGCCAAGATCGGCAGGGCCTTGCCAATGAGCAGTTCTTC
CDR3aa: CASSQDRQGLANEQFF

d_gene: TRBD1
j_gene: TRBJ1-2
v_gene: TRBV6-2/TRBV6-3
abundance: once
CDR3nt: TGTGCCAGCAGCCCGGACAGGGAACTTTATGGCTACACCTTC
CDR3aa: CASSPDRELYGYTF

d_gene: NA
j_gene: TRBJ1-1
v_gene: TRBV19
abundance: NA
CDR3nt: TGTGCCAGTACGCACAGGGTGGCGACTGAAGCTTTCTTT
CDR3aa: CASTHRVATEAFF

d_gene: NA
j_gene: TRBJ2-7
v_gene: TRBV3-1
abundance: NA
CDR3nt: TGTGCCAGCAGCCAAGGAAGGTCGATTGGGCAGTACTTC
CDR3aa: CASSQGRSIGQYF

d_gene: NA
j_gene: TRBJ1-5
v_gene: TRBV19
abundance: NA
CDR3nt: TGTGCCAGTAGTCTAGATAATAGCAATCAGCCCCAGCATTTT
CDR3aa: CASSLDNSNQPQHF

d_gene: TRBD1
j_gene: TRBJ2-7
v_gene: TRBV28
abundance: NA
CDR3nt: TGTGCCAGCGGGGACAGGAGCTCCTACGAGCAGTACTTC
CDR3aa: CASGDRSSYEQYF

d_gene: NA
j_gene: TRBJ1-2
v_gene: TRBV3-1
abundance: NA
CDR3nt: TGTGCCAGCAGCTCACAGGGACCCCTTTGGGGCTACACCTTC
CDR3aa: CASSSQGPLWGYTF

d_gene: NA
j_gene: TRBJ2-2
v_gene: TRBV24-1
abundance: NA
CDR3nt: TGTGCCACCAGTGATCCGCGTTGGGGACGCCCCGGGGAGCTGTTTTTT
CDR3aa: CATSDPRWGRPGELFF

d_gene: NA
j_gene: TRBJ2-7
v_gene: TRBV29-1
abundance: once
CDR3nt: TGCAGCGTTGAAGGCTTTGGGGACACATACGAGCAGTACTTC
CDR3aa: CSVEGFGDTYEQYF

d_gene: NA
j_gene: TRBJ1-2
v_gene: TRBV6-2/TRBV6-3
abundance: once
CDR3nt: TGTGCCAGCAGTTACAACTCCGGACAGCACTATGGCTACACCTTC
CDR3aa: CASSYNSGQHYGYTF

d_gene: TRBD1
j_gene: TRBJ1-1
v_gene: TRBV7-9
abundance: NA
CDR3nt: TGTGCCAGCAGTAGGCTTGACAGGGCGAACACTGAAGCTTTCTTT
CDR3aa: CASSRLDRANTEAFF

d_gene: TRBD1
j_gene: TRBJ2-5
v_gene: TRBV6-5
abundance: NA
CDR3nt: TGTGCCAGCAGGTCCGACAGGGGAGAGACCCAGTACTTC
CDR3aa: CASRSDRGETQYF

d_gene: NA
j_gene: TRBJ2-7
v_gene: TRBV7-9
abundance: NA
CDR3nt: TGTGCCAGCAGCTTAGGTCTCGACGAGGACGAGCAGTACTTC
CDR3aa: CASSLGLDEDEQYF

d_gene: NA
j_gene: TRBJ2-1
v_gene: TRBV3-1
abundance: NA
CDR3nt: TGTGCCAGCAGCCAAGCAGTACAGAGCTCCTACAATGAGCAGTTCTTC
CDR3aa: CASSQAVQSSYNEQFF

d_gene: TRBD2
j_gene: TRBJ2-3
v_gene: TRBV12-3/TRBV12-4
abundance: NA
CDR3nt: TGTGCCAGCAGCCCCCACCGGGGGGGCACAGATACGCAGTATTTT
CDR3aa: CASSPHRGGTDTQYF

d_gene: NA
j_gene: TRBJ1-2
v_gene: TRBV20-1
abundance: NA
CDR3nt: TGCAGTGCTAGAGAGGCCGGGGGGAATCTCTATGGCTACACCTTC
CDR3aa: CSAREAGGNLYGYTF

d_gene: NA
j_gene: TRBJ2-5
v_gene: TRBV29-1
abundance: NA
CDR3nt: TGCAGCGTTGACGGGCTAGGGAACCAAGAGACCCAGTACTTC
CDR3aa: CSVDGLGNQETQYF

d_gene: TRBD1
j_gene: TRBJ2-7
v_gene: TRBV27
abundance: NA
CDR3nt: TGTGCCAGCAGTTACACCGGGACAGGGGCCTACGAGCAGTACTTC
CDR3aa: CASSYTGTGAYEQYF

d_gene: NA
j_gene: TRBJ2-7
v_gene: TRBV18
abundance: NA
CDR3nt: TGTGCCAGCTCACCCTACCCCCTGACAGGTTCCTACGAGCAGTACTTC
CDR3aa: CASSPYPLTGSYEQYF

d_gene: NA
j_gene: TRBJ2-1
v_gene: TRBV7-6
abundance: NA
CDR3nt: TGTGCCAGCAGCCGGGGGAACAATGAGCAGTTCTTC
CDR3aa: CASSRGNNEQFF

d_gene: NA
j_gene: TRBJ2-7
v_gene: TRBV30
abundance: NA
CDR3nt: TGTGCCTGGAGCGAAGGAAGGGACTACGAGCAGTACTTC
CDR3aa: CAWSEGRDYEQYF

d_gene: NA
j_gene: TRBJ1-1
v_gene: TRBV7-9
abundance: NA
CDR3nt: TGTGCCAGCAGCTTAGGAGGAGACCTCACTGAAGCTTTCTTT
CDR3aa: CASSLGGDLTEAFF

d_gene: NA
j_gene: TRBJ2-1
v_gene: TRBV19
abundance: NA
CDR3nt: TGTGCCAGTAGTCCTACCGCCGGGACCCATAGTATTAATGAGCAGTTCTTC
CDR3aa: CASSPTAGTHSINEQFF

d_gene: TRBD1
j_gene: TRBJ1-4
v_gene: TRBV7-9
abundance: NA
CDR3nt: TGTGCCAGCAGCTTAGCCGACAGGGGAGCTAATGAAAAACTGTTTTTT
CDR3aa: CASSLADRGANEKLFF

d_gene: NA
j_gene: TRBJ1-2
v_gene: TRBV11-2
abundance: NA
CDR3nt: TGTGCCACCCTCGGGCCTCCTAACTATGGCTACACCTTC
CDR3aa: CATLGPPNYGYTF

d_gene: NA
j_gene: TRBJ2-7
v_gene: TRBV20-1
abundance: NA
CDR3nt: TGCAGTGCTAGGCTCCGGGAACCCTACGAGCAGTACTTC
CDR3aa: CSARLREPYEQYF

d_gene: TRBD2
j_gene: TRBJ2-7
v_gene: TRBV3-1
abundance: NA
CDR3nt: TGTGCCAGCAGCCGTCATCTAGCGGTGGAGCAGTACTTC
CDR3aa: CASSRHLAVEQYF

d_gene: NA
j_gene: TRBJ2-1
v_gene: TRBV7-9
abundance: NA
CDR3nt: TGTGCCAGCAGCTTAGAAATTTCTAATGAGCAGTTCTTC
CDR3aa: CASSLEISNEQFF

d_gene: NA
j_gene: TRBJ1-1
v_gene: TRBV19
abundance: NA
CDR3nt: TGTGCCAGTAGTATTTCGGGGGCGAACACTGAAGCTTTCTTT
CDR3aa: CASSISGANTEAFF

d_gene: NA
j_gene: TRBJ2-3
v_gene: TRBV7-7
abundance: NA
CDR3nt: TGTGCCAGCAGCTTGGGAGTTGGAGATACGCAGTATTTT
CDR3aa: CASSLGVGDTQYF